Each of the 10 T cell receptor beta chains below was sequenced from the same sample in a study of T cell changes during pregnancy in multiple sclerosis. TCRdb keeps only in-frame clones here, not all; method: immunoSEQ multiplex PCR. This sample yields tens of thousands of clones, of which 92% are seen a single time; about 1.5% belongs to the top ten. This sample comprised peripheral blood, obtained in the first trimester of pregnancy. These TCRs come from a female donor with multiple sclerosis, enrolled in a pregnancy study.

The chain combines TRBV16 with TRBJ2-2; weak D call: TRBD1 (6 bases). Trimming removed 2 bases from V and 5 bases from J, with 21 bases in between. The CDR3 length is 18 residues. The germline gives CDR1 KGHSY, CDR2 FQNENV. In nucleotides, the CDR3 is TGTGCCAGCAGCCAAAATCGCGAACCTTATACAGGGACCGGGGAGCTGTTTTTT. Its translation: CASSQNREPYTGTGELFF.

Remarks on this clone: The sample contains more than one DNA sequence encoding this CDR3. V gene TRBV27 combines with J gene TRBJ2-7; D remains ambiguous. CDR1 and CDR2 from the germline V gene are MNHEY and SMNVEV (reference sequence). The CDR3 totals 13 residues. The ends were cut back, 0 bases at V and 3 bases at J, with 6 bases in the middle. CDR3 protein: CASSLSRDYEQYF. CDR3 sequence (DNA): TGTGCCAGCAGTTTATCAAGAGACTACGAGCAGTACTTC.

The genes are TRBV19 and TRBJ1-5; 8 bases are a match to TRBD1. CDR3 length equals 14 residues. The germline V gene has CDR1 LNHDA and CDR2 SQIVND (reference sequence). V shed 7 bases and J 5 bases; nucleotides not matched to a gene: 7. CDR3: CASISGTGDQPQHF. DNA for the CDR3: TGTGCCAGTATTTCCGGGACAGGTGATCAGCCCCAGCATTTT.

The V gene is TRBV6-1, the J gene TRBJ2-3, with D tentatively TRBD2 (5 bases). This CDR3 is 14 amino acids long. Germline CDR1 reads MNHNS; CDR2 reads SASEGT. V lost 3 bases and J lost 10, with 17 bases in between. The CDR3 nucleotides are TGTGCCAGCAGTGACCAACTAGTGTCTCTCGCGCAGTATTTT. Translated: CASSDQLVSLAQYF.

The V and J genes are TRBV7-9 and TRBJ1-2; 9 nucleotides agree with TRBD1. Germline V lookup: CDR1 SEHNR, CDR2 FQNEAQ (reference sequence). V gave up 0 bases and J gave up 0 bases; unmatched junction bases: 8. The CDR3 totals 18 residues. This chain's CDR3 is CASSLAGTGQIANYGYTF. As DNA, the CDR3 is TGTGCCAGCAGCTTAGCGGGGACAGGGCAGATAGCTAACTATGGCTACACCTTC. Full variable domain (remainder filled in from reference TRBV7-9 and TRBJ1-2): DTGVSQNPRHKITKRGQNVTFRCDPISEHNRLYWYRQTLGQGPEFLTYFQNEAQLEKSRLLSDRFSAERPKGSFSTLEIQRTEQGDSAMYLCASSLAGTGQIANYGYTFGSGTRLTVV.

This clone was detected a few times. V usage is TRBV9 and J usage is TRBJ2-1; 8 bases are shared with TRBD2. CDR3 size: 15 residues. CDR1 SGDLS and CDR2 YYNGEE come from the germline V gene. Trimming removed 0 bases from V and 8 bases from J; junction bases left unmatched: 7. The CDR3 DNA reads TGTGCCAGCAGCGTAGCTACGGGAGGGCCCTATGAGCAGTTCTTC. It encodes CASSVATGGPYEQFF.

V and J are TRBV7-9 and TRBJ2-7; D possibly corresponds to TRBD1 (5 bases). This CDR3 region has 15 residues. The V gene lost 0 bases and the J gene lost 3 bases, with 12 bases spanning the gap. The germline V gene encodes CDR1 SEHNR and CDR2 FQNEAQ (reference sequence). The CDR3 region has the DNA TGTGCCAGCAGCTTAGCGGGGCTCAGGAACTACGAGCAGTACTTC. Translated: CASSLAGLRNYEQYF.

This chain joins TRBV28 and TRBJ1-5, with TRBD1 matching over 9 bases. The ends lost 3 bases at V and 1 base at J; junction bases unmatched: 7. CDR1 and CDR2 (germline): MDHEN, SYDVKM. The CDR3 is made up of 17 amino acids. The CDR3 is CASSFSRTGVSNQPQHF. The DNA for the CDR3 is TGTGCCAGCAGTTTTAGCAGGACAGGGGTAAGCAATCAGCCCCAGCATTTT.

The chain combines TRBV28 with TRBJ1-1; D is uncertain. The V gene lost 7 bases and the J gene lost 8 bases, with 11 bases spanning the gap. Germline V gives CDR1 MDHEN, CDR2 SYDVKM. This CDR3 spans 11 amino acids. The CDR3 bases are TGTGCCAGCACCAGGAGAGGGGAAGCTTTCTTT. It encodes CASTRRGEAFF.

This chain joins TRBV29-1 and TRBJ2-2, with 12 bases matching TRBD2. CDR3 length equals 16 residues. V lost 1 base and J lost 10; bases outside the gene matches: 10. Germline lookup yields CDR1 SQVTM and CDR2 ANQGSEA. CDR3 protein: CSVEAALAGGPVELFF. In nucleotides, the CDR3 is TGCAGCGTTGAAGCGGCTCTAGCGGGAGGGCCGGTGGAGCTGTTTTTT.